This T cell receptor (beta chain) appears in the sequencing data of a study of blood T cell repertoires in COVID-19. About this clone: This sample includes further DNA sequences coding for the same CDR3.

CDR1 and CDR2 (germline): ENHRY, SYGVKD. CDR3 size: 11 residues. Trimming pared 3 bases from V and 4 bases from J, leaving 3 bases between. In the original analysis: Reference gene primer amplification gave estimated nucleated cell counts. The protocol was immunoSEQ multiplex PCR, while the TCRdb copy is restricted to in-frame clones and leaves out a portion. V and J calls and clone size are given by that table; D and trimming were obtained from the DNA. The table records 100,000 to 130,000 clones, around 80% of them present only once. V usage is TRBV10-3 and J usage is TRBJ2-5; D remains unclear. The sample taken for sequencing was peripheral blood. The TCR sequence derives from a man between 70 and 80 years old with acute or convalescent COVID-19. The CDR3, as DNA: TGTGCCATCAGTGACAGAGAGACCCAGTACTTC. It codes for CAISDRETQYF.